These T cell receptor beta chains were read from a single sample in a study of T cell repertoires in cytomegalovirus infection. Each CDR3 protein is one row after TCRdb ran MiXCR on the reads. Here the sample spans 170,000 or so distinct CDR3 sequences, around an eighth being singletons. Input material: PBMCs. These receptors came from a human donor in good health (CMV status not recorded). Some clones in this sample may be carry-over from other donors' samples. Each CDR3 is given with its conserved first and last residue. The D gene is left open where the match is weak. The size of a clone is reported for some rows only, either as once, few or many, or as a class for expanded clones.

CDR3 | DNA | J | size | V | D
CASSSPGLAGQETQYF | TGTGCCAGCAGTTCGCCGGGACTAGCGGGACAAGAGACCCAGTACTTC | TRBJ2-5 | . | TRBV6-5 | TRBD2
CASSLFGLETQYF | TGTGCCAGCAGCTTATTTGGTTTAGAGACCCAGTACTTC | TRBJ2-5 | many | TRBV7-2 | .
CASSLGGPGELFF | TGTGCCAGCAGCCTCGGGGGGCCCGGGGAGCTGTTTTTT | TRBJ2-2 | many | TRBV28 | .
CSVGAGTGLAAKNIQYF | TGCAGCGTTGGGGCAGGGACGGGACTAGCGGCCAAAAACATTCAGTACTTC | TRBJ2-4 | many | TRBV29-1 | TRBD2
CASSSAGAASYNEQFF | TGTGCCAGCAGTTCTGCCGGGGCAGCCTCCTACAATGAGCAGTTCTTC | TRBJ2-1 | . | TRBV6-5 | .
CASSAVGTDNQPQHF | TGCGCCAGCAGCGCCGTCGGGACGGACAATCAGCCCCAGCATTTT | TRBJ1-5 | many | TRBV4-1 | .
CASRNRGWTNEKLFF | TGTGCCAGCAGGAACAGGGGATGGACTAATGAAAAACTGTTTTTT | TRBJ1-4 | many | TRBV5-6 | TRBD1
CASSLGIGRAYEQYF | TGTGCCAGCAGCTTAGGCATTGGCAGGGCCTACGAGCAGTACTTC | TRBJ2-7 | many | TRBV7-2 | .
CASSLSDRGGYEQYF | TGTGCCAGCAGTTTATCGGACAGGGGGGGGTACGAGCAGTACTTC | TRBJ2-7 | few | TRBV28 | TRBD1
CASSLVSLAGSYEQYF | TGCGCCAGCAGCCTGGTATCGCTAGCGGGCTCCTACGAGCAGTACTTC | TRBJ2-7 | many | TRBV5-1 | TRBD2
CATSAGQGTSGNTIYF | TGTGCCACCAGTGCCGGACAGGGAACAAGTGGAAACACCATATATTTT | TRBJ1-3 | many | TRBV24-1 | TRBD1
CATSDLQGGTDTQYF | TGTGCCACCAGCGATTTACAGGGGGGAACAGATACGCAGTATTTT | TRBJ2-3 | . | TRBV24-1 | TRBD1
CSARDPRTGNTEAFF | TGCAGTGCTAGAGATCCCCGGACAGGGAACACTGAAGCTTTCTTT | TRBJ1-1 | few | TRBV20-1 | TRBD1
CASSLTGKLDYEQFF | TGCGCCAGCAGCTTGACGGGGAAATTGGATTATGAGCAGTTCTTC | TRBJ2-1 | . | TRBV5-1 | .
CASSFTRVPYNEQFF | TGTGCCAGCAGCTTCACCAGGGTTCCCTACAATGAGCAGTTCTTC | TRBJ2-1 | many | TRBV7-2 | .
CASSSGGTGGVYGYTF | TGTGCCAGCAGTTCCGGGGGGACAGGGGGCGTCTATGGCTACACCTTC | TRBJ1-2 | . | TRBV12-3/TRBV12-4 | TRBD1
CASSSIASGEQFF | TGTGCCAGCAGCTCCATAGCGTCTGGCGAGCAGTTCTTC | TRBJ2-1 | . | TRBV12-3/TRBV12-4 | .
CASSLTGQGVNTEAFF | TGTGCCAGCAGCTTAACAGGGCAGGGGGTGAACACTGAAGCTTTCTTT | TRBJ1-1 | . | TRBV7-9 | TRBD1
CASLQETQYF | TGTGCCAGTTTACAAGAGACCCAGTACTTC | TRBJ2-5 | few | TRBV2 | .
CASSESRRAGGIGNQPQHF | TGCGCCAGCAGTGAGTCTCGGCGGGCTGGGGGGATCGGCAATCAGCCCCAGCATTTT | TRBJ1-5 | few | TRBV10-2 | .
CASSIMLRGSNQPQHF | TGTGCCAGTAGTATTATGTTGAGGGGGAGCAATCAGCCCCAGCATTTT | TRBJ1-5 | . | TRBV19 | .
CSVERPDSYTF | TGCAGCGTTGAGCGGCCCGATAGCTACACCTTC | TRBJ1-2 | few | TRBV29-1 | .
CSVPGRTTEAFF | TGCAGCGTCCCCGGACGGACAACTGAAGCTTTCTTT | TRBJ1-1 | many | TRBV29-1 | .
CASSEGSTMNTEAFF | TGCGCCAGCAGTGAGGGATCCACTATGAACACTGAAGCTTTCTTT | TRBJ1-1 | many | TRBV10-1 | .
CATSRSGGAVNIQYF | TGTGCCACCAGCAGATCCGGGGGGGCCGTGAACATTCAGTACTTC | TRBJ2-4 | few | TRBV15 | TRBD2
CASSPNRGLKEKLFF | TGTGCCAGCTCCCCTAACAGGGGTTTGAAGGAAAAACTGTTTTTT | TRBJ1-4 | few | TRBV18 | TRBD1
CASSQAKRGYEQYF | TGTGCCAGCAGCCAAGCAAAGCGGGGGTACGAGCAGTACTTC | TRBJ2-7 | few | TRBV14 | TRBD2
CASTIQGPNTEAFF | TGTGCCAGTACCATCCAGGGGCCCAACACTGAAGCTTTCTTT | TRBJ1-1 | . | TRBV19 | .
CASSQDGTLGGSYEQYF | TGCGCCAGCAGCCAAGATGGAACTTTAGGGGGTTCCTACGAGCAGTACTTC | TRBJ2-7 | . | TRBV4-3 | .
CASSLSWQGIPLHF | TGTGCCAGCAGTTTATCTTGGCAGGGGATACCCCTCCACTTT | TRBJ1-6 | many | TRBV28 | .
CSVGRPGGRTDTQYF | TGCAGCGTTGGCCGCCCTGGGGGGCGCACAGATACGCAGTATTTT | TRBJ2-3 | many | TRBV29-1 | .
CASSFGGLSPYEQYF | TGTGCCAGCAGCTTTGGGGGCCTATCACCCTACGAGCAGTACTTC | TRBJ2-7 | many | TRBV7-2 | .
CASLYGSGVSYNEQFF | TGTGCCAGCCTTTACGGGAGCGGGGTCTCCTACAATGAGCAGTTCTTC | TRBJ2-1 | many | TRBV12-3/TRBV12-4 | TRBD2
CASSLGPTPKANQPQHF | TGTGCCAGCAGCTTAGGGCCGACACCGAAGGCCAATCAGCCCCAGCATTTT | TRBJ1-5 | many | TRBV7-2 | .
CASSWGTANQPQHF | TGTGCCAGCAGTTGGGGGACAGCTAATCAGCCCCAGCATTTT | TRBJ1-5 | few | TRBV6-2/TRBV6-3 | TRBD1
CASSASSSVNQPQHF | TGTGCCAGCAGCGCGAGTTCTTCGGTCAATCAGCCCCAGCATTTT | TRBJ1-5 | . | TRBV9 | .
CASRGGGHFMNTEAFF | TGTGCCAGCAGGGGTGGGGGGCATTTTATGAACACTGAAGCTTTCTTT | TRBJ1-1 | . | TRBV27 | .
CALWTGRAGEPQHF | TGTGCCCTATGGACAGGGCGGGCCGGGGAGCCCCAGCATTTT | TRBJ1-5 | many | TRBV10-3 | TRBD1